This T cell receptor (beta chain) was retrieved from a study of T cells in Graves' hyperthyroidism and ophthalmopathy. Study details: Sampling of peripheral blood happened at initial diagnosis, prior to any treatment. Study conclusions and caveats: Separation of ophthalmopathy from stable hyperthyroidism was achieved by a 13 V-J model. Blood samples included most of the expanded thyroid clonotypes exceeding 0.001.

V lost 4 bases and J lost 9, with 16 bases in between. Per the germline V gene, CDR1 is SGHTA and CDR2 is FQGNSA. This CDR3 is built from 14 residues. Researchers barred patients who had uncontrolled infection, other autoimmune disease, pregnancy or lactation. Regions amplified from RNA transcripts were the TCR beta CDR3 regions. The HTBI set primed first-round TCR CDR3 RT-PCR. A single record per CDR3 protein comes from TCRdb applying MiXCR to the multiplex PCR reads. Among over 700,000 distinct CDR3 sequences listed, roughly 40% were seen once. Turning to this clonotype: Its antigen is currently unknown.

Specimen: blood. The receptor was isolated from a man in his late teens or twenties with Graves' hyperthyroidism. V usage is TRBV7-2 and J usage is TRBJ1-5; possible D gene TRBD1, 5 bases. Written as DNA, the CDR3 is TGTGCCAGCAGCTCGGGACTAGCGGTTTTGCCCCAGCATTTT. It specifies CASSSGLAVLPQHF.